This T cell receptor beta chain was sequenced during a study of blood T cell repertoires in COVID-19. TCRdb keeps only in-frame clones here, not all; method: immunoSEQ multiplex PCR. The table has about 210,000 clones, 75% to 90% seen once. Each participant's cohort was designated according to participant-reported clinical history. Sequencing was done on a sample of PBMCs or T cells enriched from blood (not recorded which). The source of this sequence is a man in his forties who had recovered from COVID-19.

Here the CDR3 reads CASSPSGSTKNIQYF. For the CDR3, the DNA is TGTGCCAGCAGCCCGTCGGGGTCGACCAAAAACATTCAGTACTTC. V gene TRBV7-9 combines with J gene TRBJ2-4; D might be TRBD2 (5 bases). This CDR3 spans 15 amino acids. V shed 5 bases and J shed 2 bases, with 13 bases lying between them. Germline values: CDR1 SEHNR, CDR2 FQNEAQ (reference sequence).